Each of the 20 T cell receptor beta chains below was sequenced from the same sample in a study of shared clonotypes between healthy human individuals. TCRdb keeps only in-frame clones here, not all; method: immunoSEQ multiplex PCR. This table holds 170,000 or so clones, about 66% found once. Source material: memory CD4+ T cells sorted from blood. This sample's subset: CD45RA-negative fraction. The receptors shown here come from a man aged 30 to 45 in good health.

V gene TRBV6-1 combines with J gene TRBJ2-1; TRBD1 aligns across 9 bases. The V gene end was trimmed by 5 bases and the J gene end by 4 bases; junction bases not matched to a gene: 6. CDR3 length: 15 amino acids. Germline values: CDR1 MNHNS, CDR2 SASEGT. CDR3 sequence reads: CASSKGQGAYNEQFF. DNA of the CDR3: TGTGCCAGCAGTAAGGGACAGGGTGCGTACAATGAGCAGTTCTTC.

The V call is TRBV6-5, the J call TRBJ2-4, with D possibly matching TRBD2 (5 bases). The CDR3 is 14 residues long. Trimming removed 6 bases from V and 5 bases from J, with 14 bases in between. Germline CDR1 MNHEY, CDR2 SVGAGI. The CDR3 DNA reads TGTGCCAGCAGGGGAGACGGGGTGCAAAACATTCAGTACTTC. It encodes CASRGDGVQNIQYF.

V usage is TRBV18 and J usage is TRBJ2-3; 8 bases are a match to TRBD2. Looked up from germline, CDR1 is KGHSH and CDR2 is LQKENI. The V and J ends lost 3 bases and 2 bases, in that order; junction bases with no gene match: 7. This CDR3 region has 16 residues. The CDR3 DNA sequence: TGTGCCAGCTCACCGGGGGGGACTAGAGCCACAGATACGCAGTATTTT. The encoded protein is CASSPGGTRATDTQYF.

The table lists this clone with a few counts. The J gene is TRBJ2-3, the V gene TRBV2, with TRBD1 matching over 10 bases. The CDR3 loop spans 14 amino acids. With V trimmed by 3 bases and J by 5 bases, 2 bases remained unmatched. Looked up from germline, CDR1 is SNHLY and CDR2 is FYNNEI. CDR3 bases: TGTGCCAGCAGTGATAGGGACAGGGGAGATACGCAGTATTTT. Its translation: CASSDRDRGDTQYF.

The chain couples TRBV10-3 to TRBJ1-4; the D gene is possibly TRBD1 (5 bases). Between the trimmed V and J ends, which lost 2 bases and 14 bases, there was a span of 15 bases. The CDR3 spans 13 residues. The germline V gene encodes CDR1 ENHRY and CDR2 SYGVKD. CDR3 in DNA: TGTGCCATCAGTGAGAGGGGAGACTTGTCCCTGTTTTTT. Its protein is CAISERGDLSLFF.

CDR3 protein: CASSDPEVEQYF. CDR3 nucleotides: TGTGCCAGCAGTGACCCTGAGGTCGAGCAGTACTTC. This chain connects TRBV2 to TRBJ2-7; D not resolved. Germline V lookup: CDR1 SNHLY, CDR2 FYNNEI. Trimming removed 3 bases from V and 6 bases from J, with 9 bases in between. The CDR3 is made up of 12 amino acids.

The chain carries TRBV28 and TRBJ1-1; a possible D gene is TRBD1 (5 bases). V lost 8 bases to trimming and J lost 1 base, with 11 bases between them. The CDR3 is 13 amino acids. CDR1 is MDHEN and CDR2 is SYDVKM in the germline V gene. The CDR3 DNA sequence: TGTGCCAGCCGGGTGGGGCGGAACACTGAAGCTTTCTTT. It codes for CASRVGRNTEAFF. Using reference TRBV28 and TRBJ1-1 for the parts outside the CDR3, the full variable domain is DVKVTQSSRYLVKRTGEKVFLECVQDMDHENMFWYRQDPGLGLRLIYFSYDVKMKEKGDIPEGYSVSREKKERFSLILESASTNQTSMYLCASRVGRNTEAFFGQGTRLTVV.

The chain combines TRBV2 with TRBJ2-7, with unresolved D. The CDR3 length is 12 residues. Trimming cost V 6 bases and J 3 bases, with 9 bases left between them. From germline, CDR1 is SNHLY and CDR2 FYNNEI. The CDR3 is CASRGRDYEQYF. As DNA, the CDR3 is TGTGCCAGCAGGGGTAGGGACTACGAGCAGTACTTC.

This clone was observed at least ten times. The chain is built from TRBV2 and TRBJ1-5; D is ambiguous. Trimming pared 4 bases from V and 6 bases from J, leaving 13 bases between. In germline, CDR1 is SNHLY, CDR2 FYNNEI. This CDR3 has 14 amino acids. The DNA for the CDR3 is TGTGCCAGCAGTGGTCACGGCCGATCTCAGCCCCAGCATTTT. It codes for CASSGHGRSQPQHF.

This clone is categorized as large (0.1 to 1%). Other DNA variants within this sample encode the same CDR3. V is TRBV6-1 and J is TRBJ1-1, with D maybe TRBD1 (5 bases). The V end was cut by 1 base, the J end by 5 bases, with 11 bases between. This CDR3 comprises 14 residues. CDR1 and CDR2 (germline): MNHNS, SASEGT. CDR3 bases: TGTGCCAGCAGTGAAGTGGGGGGGGGTACTGAAGCTTTCTTT. Its translation: CASSEVGGGTEAFF.

The chain recombines TRBV2 with TRBJ1-1; perhaps TRBD1 as D (6 bases). Per the germline V gene, CDR1 is SNHLY and CDR2 is FYNNEI. Trimming shortened V by 4 bases and J by 4 bases, and 22 bases separated the two germline ends. CDR3 size: 17 residues. CDR3: CASSAERQALWGTEAFF. In nucleotides, the CDR3 is TGTGCCAGCAGTGCCGAGCGACAGGCCCTCTGGGGCACTGAAGCTTTCTTT.

The chain is built from TRBV19 and TRBJ2-3; D is perhaps TRBD2 (6 bases). Germline assignment: CDR1 LNHDA and CDR2 SQIVND (reference sequence). V dropped 7 bases and J dropped 6 bases, with 29 bases sitting between them. This CDR3 has 18 amino acids. In DNA, the CDR3 is TGTGCCAGTACCACGAGTTTGATAGGTCTTGTGGAGGGGGATACGCAGTATTTT. Residues: CASTTSLIGLVEGDTQYF.

The chain links TRBV10-3 to TRBJ2-3, with D perhaps being TRBD1 or TRBD2 (5 bases each). The V end was cut by 6 bases, the J end by 3 bases, with 13 bases between. Germline V gene lookup returns CDR1 ENHRY and CDR2 SYGVKD. This CDR3 is 14 amino acids long. CDR3 in amino acids: CAIRGRGATDTQYF. The CDR3 nucleotides read TGTGCCATCAGGGGCCGGGGCGCGACAGATACGCAGTATTTT.

The chain couples TRBV5-1 to TRBJ2-1, with 7 nucleotides matching TRBD2. V shed 4 bases and J 0 bases; nucleotides not matched to a gene: 7. This CDR3 is 16 amino acids long. Germline V CDR1 and CDR2: SGHRS, YFSETQ. The CDR3: CASSPLAVSSYNEQFF. Written as DNA, the CDR3 is TGCGCCAGCAGCCCCCTAGCGGTAAGCTCCTACAATGAGCAGTTCTTC.

The rearrangement joins TRBV6-1 to TRBJ2-7; D may be TRBD2 (5 bases). CDR3 size: 15 residues. Between the trimmed V and J ends, which lost 2 bases and 2 bases, there was a span of 13 bases. CDR1 is MNHNS and CDR2 is SASEGT in the germline V gene. CDR3 DNA sequence: TGTGCCAGCAGTGAAAGCCCGGACTCCCCCTACGAGCAGTACTTC. Translated, it gives CASSESPDSPYEQYF.

As to this clone: This same CDR3 is encoded by further DNA sequences in the sample. The V gene is TRBV19, the J gene TRBJ1-5; D is ambiguous. The germline V gene encodes CDR1 LNHDA and CDR2 SQIVND (reference sequence). The CDR3 runs 13 residues. With 5 bases removed from V and 7 bases from J, the gap between germline ends came to 12 bases. CDR3 DNA: TGTGCCAGTAGTCCCGACCGAGACCAGCCCCAGCATTTT. Translation: CASSPDRDQPQHF. The whole variable domain, remainder taken from reference TRBV19 and TRBJ1-5, is DGGITQSPKYLFRKEGQNVTLSCEQNLNHDAMYWYRQDPGQGLRLIYYSQIVNDFQKGDIAEGYSVSREKKESFPLTVTSAQKNPTAFYLCASSPDRDQPQHFGDGTRLSIL.

The chain carries TRBV10-3 and TRBJ2-3; D tentatively fits TRBD1 or TRBD2 (5 bases each). CDR1 and CDR2 (germline): ENHRY, SYGVKD. V was trimmed by 7 bases and J by 3 bases, leaving 11 bases between them. There are 13 residues in the CDR3. The chain's CDR3 is CAITSRETDTQYF. CDR3 nucleotides: TGTGCCATCACTTCCAGGGAGACAGATACGCAGTATTTT.

The rearrangement joins TRBV27 to TRBJ1-5; D remains ambiguous. Germline CDR1 MNHEY, CDR2 SMNVEV (reference sequence). V gave up 3 bases and J gave up 4 bases, with 10 bases separating them. The CDR3 extends over 14 amino acids. This CDR3 reads CASSFVGWNQPQHF. In DNA form, the CDR3 reads TGTGCCAGCAGTTTCGTTGGTTGGAATCAGCCCCAGCATTTT.

The chain has TRBV7-8 and TRBJ1-4; D not certain. CDR3 length equals 14 residues. The germline V gene encodes CDR1 SGHVS and CDR2 FQNEAQ. Between the trimmed V and J ends, which lost 5 bases and 7 bases, there was a span of 14 bases. The chain's CDR3 is CASSPGGVTEKLFF. CDR3 in DNA: TGTGCCAGCAGCCCGGGAGGAGTCACTGAAAAACTGTTTTTT.

This clone was counted once. The genes are TRBV7-8 and TRBJ2-7; TRBD2 might be the D (5 bases). The germline V gene encodes CDR1 SGHVS and CDR2 FQNEAQ. Trimming cost V 10 bases and J 2 bases, with 18 bases left between them. The CDR3 contains 14 residues. The CDR3 bases are TGTGCCACCCGGACTGGAAGACAAGCCTACGAGCAGTACTTC. Translated, it gives CATRTGRQAYEQYF.